This T cell receptor beta chain was sequenced for a study of shared clonotypes between healthy human individuals. Study-level results: Measured sharing among donors was expected to vary with sequencing depth. In a handful of donors, 4.5% to 5.5% of naive CD4 clonotypes appeared in common. Naive subsets tended to show greater estimated richness than memory subsets.

Assay: immunoSEQ multiplex PCR; the TCRdb copy retains only in-frame clones and omits some. The data show hundreds of thousands of clones, more than 60% seen once. In regard to this clone: What it binds is unknown.

Donors were Caucasian adults residing in Nashville, Tennessee, USA. The TCR was taken from a man younger than 45 in good health. Input material: memory CD4+ T cells sorted from blood. Subset noted: CD45RA-negative fraction.

CDR3 region: CASSIQGVDTEAFF. Written as DNA, the CDR3 is TGTGCCAGTAGTATACAGGGGGTGGACACTGAAGCTTTCTTT. The V and J genes are TRBV19 and TRBJ1-1; TRBD1 matches 7 bases. Per the germline V gene, CDR1 is LNHDA and CDR2 is SQIVND (reference sequence). The V and J ends lost 2 bases and 3 bases, in that order; junction bases with no gene match: 3. CDR3 length equals 14 residues. Filled out from reference TRBV19 and TRBJ1-1, the complete variable domain reads DGGITQSPKYLFRKEGQNVTLSCEQNLNHDAMYWYRQDPGQGLRLIYYSQIVNDFQKGDIAEGYSVSREKKESFPLTVTSAQKNPTAFYLCASSIQGVDTEAFFGQGTRLTVV.